Each of the 17 T cell receptor beta chains below was sequenced from the same sample in a study of blood T cell repertoires in COVID-19. Generated by immunoSEQ multiplex PCR, the TCRdb table keeps only in-frame clones and is missing some. The table has under 250,000 clones, about 83% seen once. Input material: peripheral blood. These receptors came from a man aged 80 or over with acute or convalescent COVID-19.

The J gene is TRBJ2-3, the V gene TRBV4-3; TRBD1 agrees at 7 bases. Trimming cost V 3 bases and J 4 bases; bases outside gene matches: 13. The CDR3 has 17 residues. Germline CDR1 is LGHNA and CDR2 is YSLEER. The CDR3 nucleotides read TGCGCCAGCAGCCAGTCACCCCCCGGGACAGTGGCAGATACGCAGTATTTT. It codes for CASSQSPPGTVADTQYF.

This clone was counted a single time. CDR3 sequence reads: CASSPGTYNSPLHF. The CDR3 DNA is TGTGCCAGCAGTCCGGGAACCTATAATTCACCCCTCCACTTT. This rearrangement joins TRBV2 to TRBJ1-6, with D unresolved. Per the germline V gene, CDR1 is SNHLY and CDR2 is FYNNEI. Trimming removed 5 bases at V and 2 bases at J, with 7 bases between. The length of the CDR3 is 14 residues.

The rearrangement links TRBV11-1 to TRBJ2-1; TRBD2 agrees at 14 bases. Per the germline V gene, CDR1 is SGHAT and CDR2 is FQDESV (reference sequence). The CDR3 extends over 13 amino acids. V lost 5 bases, J lost 12 bases, and 3 bases stayed unmatched. For the CDR3, the DNA is TGTGCCAGCAGCGCAGGGACTAGCGGGGGGCAGTTCTTC. This encodes CASSAGTSGGQFF. The full variable domain, its missing parts supplied by reference TRBV11-1 and TRBJ2-1, is EAEVAQSPRYKITEKSQAVAFWCDPISGHATLYWYRQILGQGPELLVQFQDESVVDDSQLPKDRFSAERLKGVDSTLKIQPAELGDSAMYLCASSAGTSGGQFFGPGTRLTVL.

The chain uses TRBV29-1 and TRBJ1-2, with 10 bases matching TRBD1. Germline V gives CDR1 SQVTM, CDR2 ANQGSEA. The CDR3 covers 20 residues. Trimming removed 2 bases from V and 4 bases from J; junction bases left unmatched: 22. Here the CDR3 reads CSVEPGGTGDGEWEGYGYTF. The CDR3, as DNA: TGCAGCGTTGAACCTGGTGGGACAGGGGACGGGGAATGGGAGGGCTATGGCTACACCTTC.

The V call is TRBV7-2, the J call TRBJ2-7; 8 bases map to TRBD1. V shed 1 base and J 4 bases; nucleotides not matched to a gene: 3. Germline V CDR1 and CDR2: SGHTA, FQGNSA. The CDR3 has 14 amino acids. The CDR3 DNA follows: TGTGCCAGCAGCTTAGACAGGGGGAATTACGAGCAGTACTTC. Encoded protein: CASSLDRGNYEQYF. Variable domain in full (rest from reference TRBV7-2 and TRBJ2-7): GAGVSQSPSNKVTEKGKDVELRCDPISGHTALYWYRQSLGQGLEFLIYFQGNSAPDKSGLPSDRFSAERTGGSVSTLTIQRTQQEDSAVYLCASSLDRGNYEQYFGPGTRLTVT.

The gene calls are TRBV2 and TRBJ2-3; D is ambiguous. The CDR3 covers 14 residues. V gave up 7 bases and J gave up 0 bases, with 11 bases separating them. CDR1 and CDR2 (germline): SNHLY, FYNNEI. As DNA, the CDR3 is TGTGCCAGCATTGGAGTCGCCAGCACAGATACGCAGTATTTT. It is translated as CASIGVASTDTQYF.

This clone is a singleton in its sample. The rearrangement uses TRBV7-2 and TRBJ2-4; no clear D gene. This CDR3 has 17 amino acids. Germline lookup yields CDR1 SGHTA and CDR2 FQGNSA. V was trimmed by 0 bases and J by 0 bases, leaving 12 bases between them. The CDR3 sequence: CASSLAWRSTAKNIQYF. CDR3 DNA sequence: TGTGCCAGCAGCTTAGCGTGGCGGAGTACAGCCAAAAACATTCAGTACTTC.

The CDR3 bases are TGTGCCAGCTCACCTACCGGGACAGGGAAAAATGAGCAGTTCTTC. Translating it yields CASSPTGTGKNEQFF. This chain links TRBV18 with TRBJ2-1; 9 bases align to TRBD1. The CDR3 contains 15 residues. V dropped 3 bases and J dropped 7; count of bases not matched to a gene: 7. CDR1 KGHSH and CDR2 LQKENI come from the germline V gene.

The chain has TRBV11-3 and TRBJ2-1; TRBD2 aligns across 9 bases. CDR1 and CDR2 from the germline V gene are SGHNT and YENEEA. Germline trimming cut 5 bases from V and 0 bases from J; bases unmatched to any gene: 14. The CDR3 sequence is 19 residues long. DNA of the CDR3: TGTGCCAGCAGCCGTGCCGGGACTAGCTCCCCGAGCTCCTACAATGAGCAGTTCTTC. Protein: CASSRAGTSSPSSYNEQFF.

The rearrangement joins TRBV20-1 to TRBJ1-2; D may be TRBD1 (5 bases). The CDR3 loop spans 13 amino acids. V gave up 3 bases and J gave up 4 bases, with 12 bases separating them. Germline CDR1 reads DFQATT; CDR2 reads SNEGSKA (reference sequence). The CDR3 reads CSASLQGSYGYTF. In DNA form, the CDR3 reads TGCAGTGCTAGTCTTCAGGGCAGCTATGGCTACACCTTC.

The chain couples TRBV28 to TRBJ1-1; 7 bases match TRBD1. Germline loops: CDR1 MDHEN, CDR2 SYDVKM. CDR3 length: 13 amino acids. Germline trimming cut 3 bases from V and 10 bases from J; bases unmatched to any gene: 8. CDR3 loop: CASSLGRGVPAFF. DNA of the CDR3: TGTGCCAGCAGTTTGGGCAGGGGGGTACCAGCTTTCTTT.

This chain's CDR3 is CASSPYDRIYYGYTF. DNA for the CDR3: TGTGCCAGCAGCCCCTACGACAGGATCTACTATGGCTACACCTTC. The rearrangement uses TRBV5-5 and TRBJ1-2, with a tentative D call TRBD1 (6 bases). Germline assignment: CDR1 SGHKS and CDR2 YYEKEE (reference sequence). The CDR3 is made up of 15 amino acids. With 4 bases removed from V and 3 bases from J, the gap between germline ends came to 16 bases.

CDR3: CASSPSGVHYEQYF. The DNA of the CDR3 is TGTGCCAGCAGCCCCTCAGGGGTACACTACGAGCAGTACTTC. The chain has TRBV3-1 (or the pseudogene TRBV3-2) and TRBJ2-7; possibly TRBD1 for D (6 bases). The CDR3 covers 14 residues. Germline V CDR1 and CDR2: LGHDT, YNNKEL (reference sequence). V was trimmed by 4 bases and J by 3 bases, leaving 13 bases between them.

The V call is TRBV27, the J call TRBJ2-3; 7 nucleotides match TRBD1. The CDR3 runs to 15 residues. Germline V lookup: CDR1 MNHEY, CDR2 SMNVEV (reference sequence). Trimming cost V 5 bases and J 5 bases; bases outside gene matches: 10. The CDR3 loop is CASSADRLDLDTQYF. Written as DNA, the CDR3 is TGTGCCAGCAGTGCGGACAGGTTAGACTTAGATACGCAGTATTTT.

CDR3 coding DNA: TGTGCCAGCAGGGGGACAATGGGAGAGACCCAGTACTTC. Encoded protein: CASRGTMGETQYF. The chain uses TRBV5-6 and TRBJ2-5; D is possibly TRBD1 (6 bases). Trimming left V 5 bases short and J 4 bases short, with 12 bases between. The CDR3 has 13 residues. Germline V gene lookup returns CDR1 SGHDT and CDR2 YYEEEE.

The V call is TRBV28, the J call TRBJ1-1, with 7 bases lining up with TRBD1. The CDR3 has 15 amino acids. Germline lookup yields CDR1 MDHEN and CDR2 SYDVKM. V dropped 4 bases and J dropped 1; count of bases not matched to a gene: 6. CDR3 in amino acids: CASSSGGLQNTEAFF. The CDR3 DNA reads TGTGCCAGCAGTTCAGGGGGGCTACAGAACACTGAAGCTTTCTTT.

The chain combines TRBV27 with TRBJ2-7; D is uncertain. The germline V and J ends were trimmed by 10 bases and 5 bases, with 21 bases remaining between them. The CDR3 covers 14 residues. CDR1 is MNHEY and CDR2 is SMNVEV in the germline V gene (reference sequence). In DNA form, the CDR3 reads TGTGCCAACCACACCACCTTCCGAGAGGACGAGCAGTACTTC. Its translation: CANHTTFREDEQYF.